Listed below are T cell receptor beta chains from one sample, sequenced in a study of T cell responses to AZD1222 COVID-19 vaccine. Produced via immunoSEQ multiplex PCR; TCRdb's table is partial and in-frame only. In the table there are 68,000 or so clones, about 80% of which are singletons. The sequenced sample was peripheral blood, obtained on day 0 of AZD1222 vaccination. These receptors were obtained from an adult in good health. CDR3s include the opening cysteine and the closing phenylalanine or tryptophan. The order of the fields is V gene, D gene, clone size, J gene, CDR3 length, CDR3 protein, CDR3 DNA. A D gene is named only where the DNA matches it firmly. A clone size is listed for some rows: how often the clone was seen (once, few, many), or a class if it is expanded.

TRBV5-4	.	.	TRBJ1-2	12	CASSLDGGGYTF	TGTGCCAGCAGCTTGGATGGGGGCGGCTACACCTTC
TRBV2	TRBD1	.	TRBJ1-6	15	CASSELQGANSPLHF	TGTGCCAGCAGTGAATTGCAGGGGGCGAATTCACCCCTCCACTTT
TRBV10-3	TRBD1	.	TRBJ1-6	14	CAIRGDRGNSPLHF	TGTGCCATCAGGGGGGACAGGGGTAATTCACCCCTCCACTTT
TRBV5-4	TRBD2	.	TRBJ2-1	15	CASSLVGGASNEQFF	TGTGCCAGCAGCTTGGTCGGGGGGGCTTCGAATGAGCAGTTCTTC
TRBV27	TRBD1	.	TRBJ2-7	17	CASSFPGQALTSYEQYF	TGTGCCAGCAGTTTCCCGGGACAGGCCTTAACCTCATACGAGCAGTACTTC
TRBV5-6	.	.	TRBJ1-3	18	CASSLDTTGFIAGNTIYF	TGTGCCAGCAGCTTGGACACAACAGGGTTTATCGCTGGAAACACCATATATTTT
TRBV2	TRBD1	once	TRBJ1-2	16	CASKALGTGVPYGYTF	TGTGCCAGCAAAGCTCTGGGGACAGGGGTCCCCTATGGCTACACCTTC
TRBV11-2	.	.	TRBJ1-5	14	CASSLGWGNQPQHF	TGTGCCAGCAGCCTCGGGTGGGGGAATCAGCCCCAGCATTTT
TRBV4-1	.	.	TRBJ2-1	18	CASSQNRLQDFSYNEQFF	TGCGCCAGCAGCCAAAATAGGCTCCAGGACTTCTCCTACAATGAGCAGTTCTTC
TRBV19	.	.	TRBJ2-3	14	CASNRLTGVDTQYF	TGTGCCAGTAATCGGCTGACCGGGGTGGATACGCAGTATTTT
TRBV9	.	.	TRBJ1-1	13	CASSSDRGTEAFF	TGTGCCAGCAGCTCGGACCGGGGGACTGAAGCTTTCTTT
TRBV15	.	few	TRBJ1-2	14	CATSRVGQILGYTF	TGTGCCACCAGCAGAGTAGGACAGATTCTTGGCTACACCTTC
TRBV5-8	.	.	TRBJ1-1	15	CASSLAGGRDTEAFF	TGTGCCAGCAGCTTGGCCGGGGGCCGGGACACTGAAGCTTTCTTT
TRBV7-2	TRBD1	.	TRBJ2-1	14	CASSLRGQGRAAFF	TGTGCCAGCAGCCTTAGGGGACAGGGGAGAGCCGCGTTCTTC
TRBV28	.	.	TRBJ1-2	15	CASFNRDATNYGYTF	TGTGCCAGCTTTAACCGGGACGCAACTAACTATGGCTACACCTTC
TRBV27	.	.	TRBJ2-1	14	CASSSRGPDNEQFF	TGTGCCAGCAGTTCCCGGGGTCCAGACAATGAGCAGTTCTTC
TRBV5-4	TRBD2	.	TRBJ2-3	16	CATGLAGSPALGTQYF	TGTGCCACCGGACTAGCGGGGTCCCCGGCGCTGGGAACGCAGTATTTT
TRBV29-1	TRBD1	few	TRBJ1-4	14	CSVRPGTANEKLFF	TGCAGCGTCCGACCCGGGACAGCAAATGAAAAACTGTTTTTT
TRBV5-1	TRBD1	few	TRBJ1-3	16	CASSATGGPSGNTIYF	TGCGCCAGCAGCGCGACAGGGGGTCCTTCTGGAAACACCATATATTTT
TRBV6-4	.	once	TRBJ2-6	15	CASSQGSSGANVLTF	TGTGCCAGCAGTCAGGGGAGCTCTGGGGCCAACGTCCTGACTTTC
TRBV3-1/TRBV3-2	.	.	TRBJ1-6	16	CASSPFRYPYNSPLHF	TGTGCCAGCAGCCCATTCCGATACCCCTATAATTCACCCCTCCACTTT
TRBV5-1	TRBD1	.	TRBJ2-1	15	CASSYTWDRGNEQFF	TGCGCCAGCAGCTACACGTGGGACAGGGGAAATGAGCAGTTCTTC
TRBV2	TRBD2	once	TRBJ2-1	15	CASSVMVAGHNEQFF	TGTGCCAGCAGTGTCATGGTAGCGGGGCACAATGAGCAGTTCTTC
TRBV7-2	.	once	TRBJ2-5	15	CASSYSGNPQETQYF	TGTGCCAGCAGCTATAGTGGGAATCCCCAAGAGACCCAGTACTTC
TRBV28	TRBD2	.	TRBJ2-2	15	CASSLAGLNTGELFF	TGTGCCAGCAGCCTAGCGGGGCTAAACACCGGGGAGCTGTTTTTT
TRBV27	.	.	TRBJ2-2	12	CASSPLPGELFF	TGTGCCAGCAGTCCCCTCCCCGGGGAGCTGTTTTTT
TRBV9	TRBD2	.	TRBJ2-5	17	CASSVGKDGGAGETQYF	TGTGCCAGCAGCGTAGGGAAGGACGGGGGGGCCGGAGAGACCCAGTACTTC
TRBV27	TRBD1	once	TRBJ1-2	14	CASSLVDRGYGYTF	TGTGCCAGCAGTTTAGTGGACAGGGGTTATGGCTACACCTTC
TRBV5-6	TRBD2	medium-sized	TRBJ2-7	16	CASSGDLAGGPYEQYF	TGTGCCAGCAGCGGGGATCTCGCGGGGGGGCCGTACGAGCAGTACTTC
TRBV20-1	.	.	TRBJ2-7	15	CSASSLGTQGYEQYF	TGCAGTGCTAGTTCGTTGGGGACTCAGGGGTACGAGCAGTACTTC
TRBV6-1	.	.	TRBJ2-7	15	CASSERWSRDHEQYF	TGTGCCAGCAGTGAACGGTGGAGCAGGGACCACGAGCAGTACTTC
TRBV3-1/TRBV3-2	TRBD2	.	TRBJ2-3	17	CASSQGRSGGSTDTQYF	TGTGCCAGCAGCCAAGGCCGCAGCGGGGGAAGCACAGATACGCAGTATTTT
TRBV3-1/TRBV3-2	.	.	TRBJ2-7	11	CASARGNEQYF	TGTGCCAGCGCCCGGGGTAACGAGCAGTACTTC
TRBV4-1	TRBD2	.	TRBJ2-1	17	CASSPRLAGVYWNEQFF	TGCGCCAGCAGCCCCCGACTAGCGGGGGTGTATTGGAATGAGCAGTTCTTC
TRBV7-9	.	.	TRBJ1-2	12	CASSLDQYGYTF	TGTGCCAGCAGCTTGGACCAATATGGCTACACCTTC
TRBV5-6	.	.	TRBJ1-2	12	CASSSDTYGYTF	TGTGCCAGCAGCTCAGACACCTATGGCTACACCTTC